Listed here are 28 T cell receptor beta chains from one sample, sequenced in a study of T-cell memory formation after mild COVID-19. TCRdb used MiXCR to reprocess the 5' RACE reads, holding one entry per CDR3 protein. The repertoire has 400,000 to 450,000 distinct CDR3 sequences, roughly 18% of them found once; the top ten carry roughly 21%. The sample was PBMCs or a T cell subset sorted from them (not recorded which). These receptors came from a man aged 18 to 30 who had mild COVID-19 (a few samples of this study predate the infection). Cell type and time point are not known.

V is TRBV15 and J is TRBJ1-1; TRBD1 matches at 8 bases. V lost 1 base, J lost 6 bases, and 7 bases stayed unmatched. Per germline, CDR1 LNHNV and CDR2 YYDKDF (reference sequence). The length of the CDR3 is 15 residues. This CDR3 reads CATSRGSDRDSEAFF. The DNA of the CDR3 is TGTGCCACCAGCAGAGGGTCGGACAGGGATTCTGAAGCTTTCTTT.

The sample holds a few counts of this clonotype. The V gene is TRBV6-5, the J gene TRBJ1-5; D remains ambiguous. Trimming stripped 0 bases from V and 5 bases from J, with 11 bases between. The CDR3 runs 15 residues. Germline V gene data show CDR1 as MNHEY and CDR2 as SVGAGI. The CDR3 reads CASSYSPRGDQPQHF. CDR3 DNA sequence: TGTGCCAGCAGTTACTCGCCCCGGGGAGATCAGCCCCAGCATTTT.

This clonotype was seen more than once but under ten times. V usage is TRBV30 and J usage is TRBJ2-3; TRBD1 matches 7 bases. The CDR3 extends over 15 amino acids. Germline V lookup: CDR1 GTSNPN, CDR2 SVGIG (reference sequence). V trimming: 2 bases; J trimming: 2 bases; junction bases outside the gene matches: 7. CDR3 sequence (DNA): TGTGCCTGGAGTCACGGGACAGCTAACACAGATACGCAGTATTTT. Translating it yields CAWSHGTANTDTQYF. The full variable domain, its missing parts supplied by reference TRBV30 and TRBJ2-3, is SQTIHQWPATLVQPVGSPLSLECTVEGTSNPNLYWYRQAAGRGLQLLFYSVGIGQISSEVPQNLSASRPQDRQFILSSKKLLLSDSGFYLCAWSHGTANTDTQYFGPGTRLTVL.

V is TRBV7-9 and J is TRBJ2-5; D could derive from TRBD1 or TRBD2 (5 bases each). The germline gives CDR1 SEHNR, CDR2 FQNEAQ (reference sequence). V shed 4 bases and J shed 4 bases, with 16 bases lying between them. The CDR3 covers 15 residues. The CDR3 coding sequence is TGTGCCAGCAGCTCCGGATTTGGGGGTGGAGAGACCCAGTACTTC. It yields the protein CASSSGFGGGETQYF.

The chain carries TRBV6-5 and TRBJ2-2; no firm D call. CDR1 is MNHEY, CDR2 SVGAGI, per germline. Trimming shortened V by 1 base and J by 0 bases, and 6 bases separated the two germline ends. The CDR3 is 15 residues long. DNA of the CDR3: TGTGCCAGCAGTTACTGGGCGGCGAACACCGGGGAGCTGTTTTTT. It encodes CASSYWAANTGELFF.

This clonotype has more than one count but fewer than ten. The chain uses TRBV10-3 and TRBJ2-5, with 10 positions matching TRBD2. In germline, CDR1 is ENHRY, CDR2 SYGVKD. The CDR3 extends over 15 amino acids. V lost 2 bases, J lost 4 bases, and 4 bases stayed unmatched. CDR3 sequence (DNA): TGTGCCATCAGTGAGCAGCGGGGGGGAACAGAGACCCAGTACTTC. Its protein is CAISEQRGGTETQYF.

This clonotype was seen ten or more times. The V gene is TRBV10-3, the J gene TRBJ2-6, with no clear D. V shed 6 bases and J shed 1 base, with 7 bases lying between them. The CDR3 has 14 residues. Germline CDR1 ENHRY, CDR2 SYGVKD. The CDR3 here is CAISPGSGANVLTF. For the CDR3, the DNA is TGTGCCATCAGCCCAGGTTCTGGGGCCAACGTCCTGACTTTC.

This clonotype was detected a few times. V gene TRBV7-9 combines with J gene TRBJ1-1, with D perhaps matching TRBD1 (6 bases). The germline V and J ends were trimmed by 6 bases and 2 bases, with 10 bases remaining between them. Germline CDR1 and CDR2: SEHNR and FQNEAQ (reference sequence). The CDR3 has 13 amino acids. CDR3 in DNA: TGTGCCAGCAGACAGGGATTTAACACTGAAGCTTTCTTT. Residues: CASRQGFNTEAFF.

The table lists this clonotype with many counts. The germline gene is not matched at one end of the junction; a read error may be the cause. This rearrangement joins TRBV5-1 to TRBJ2-3; possible D gene TRBD1, 6 bases. Germline V gene lookup returns CDR1 SGHRS and CDR2 YFSETQ. This CDR3 has 14 residues. This CDR3 is CASSLGQSTDTQYF. CDR3 in DNA: TGTGCCAGCAGCTTAGGACAGAGCACAGATACGCAGTATTTT.

This rearrangement joins TRBV5-1 to TRBJ1-3; D ambiguous. Germline assignment: CDR1 SGHRS and CDR2 YFSETQ. The CDR3 loop spans 15 amino acids. Between the trimmed V and J ends, which lost 0 bases and 4 bases, there was a span of 11 bases. As DNA, the CDR3 is TGCGCCAGCAGCTTGGGTGATTCTGGAGGAAACACCATATATTTT. Its protein product is CASSLGDSGGNTIYF.

In its sample, this clonotype was seen a few times. DNA for the CDR3: TGTGCCAGCAGTTACAGGCAGTCCTACGAGCAGTACGTC. It yields the protein CASSYRQSYEQYV. The J gene is TRBJ2-7, the V gene TRBV6-6; the D is unclear. Trimming removed 2 bases from V and 1 base from J, with 6 bases in between. The germline V gene encodes CDR1 MNHNY and CDR2 SVGAGI (reference sequence). The CDR3 length is 13 residues.

The DNA of the CDR3 is TGCGCCAGCAGAAGGACAGGGAGCTCCTACGAGCAGTACGTC. Amino acids: CASRRTGSSYEQYV. This chain connects TRBV5-1 to TRBJ2-7; 8 bases match TRBD1. Germline trimming cut 5 bases from V and 0 bases from J; bases unmatched to any gene: 4. CDR3 length: 14 amino acids. Germline V gene data show CDR1 as SGHRS and CDR2 as YFSETQ.

There are many counts of this clonotype. This chain uses TRBV7-6 with TRBJ2-3; a possible D gene is TRBD2 (5 bases). Looked up from germline, CDR1 is SGHVS and CDR2 is FNYEAQ. V dropped 2 bases and J dropped 0 bases, with 6 bases sitting between them. The CDR3 sequence is 14 residues long. The CDR3 sequence: CASSLSSSTDTQYF. CDR3 DNA sequence: TGTGCCAGCAGCTTATCTAGCAGCACAGATACGCAGTATTTT. Full variable domain (rest looked up from reference TRBV7-6 and TRBJ2-3): GAGVSQSPRYKVTKRGQDVALRCDPISGHVSLYWYRQALGQGPEFLTYFNYEAQQDKSGLPNDRFSAERPEGSISTLTIQRTEQRDSAMYRCASSLSSSTDTQYFGPGTRLTVL.

The chain is built from TRBV29-1 and TRBJ2-3; D not resolved. Germline-derived CDR1 and CDR2 are SQVTM and ANQGSEA. Deletions cut 2 bases from V and 5 bases from J, with 11 bases between. This CDR3 has 13 residues. CDR3 DNA sequence: TGCAGCGTTGAAAGGCAGGCGAAAGATACGCAGTATTTT. Translation: CSVERQAKDTQYF.

The chain uses TRBV7-2 and TRBJ2-4, with 9 nucleotides matching TRBD1. There are 14 residues in the CDR3. The J segment lost 8 bases and the V segment lost 7 bases, leaving 9 bases of the junction unmatched. Looked up from germline, CDR1 is SGHTA and CDR2 is FQGNSA. Here the CDR3 reads CASKLQGATDIQYF. CDR3 DNA: TGTGCCAGCAAATTACAGGGGGCGACGGACATTCAGTACTTC.

This chain links TRBV7-9 with TRBJ1-1, with 8 bases lining up with TRBD1. Unmatched junction bases numbered 11, after V lost 6 bases and J lost 2 bases. The CDR3 runs to 16 residues. Germline CDR1 reads SEHNR; CDR2 reads FQNEAQ (reference sequence). This CDR3 is CASRDQTGAFNTEAFF. The CDR3 DNA reads as TGTGCCAGCAGAGACCAGACAGGGGCATTTAACACTGAAGCTTTCTTT.

The chain links TRBV6-5 to TRBJ2-7; D tentatively fits TRBD1 or TRBD2 (5 bases each). The CDR3 is made up of 14 amino acids. Trimming took off 4 bases at V and 3 bases at J, with 13 bases between the two ends. The germline V gene has CDR1 MNHEY and CDR2 SVGAGI. The CDR3 loop reads CASSLGPDFYEQYV. Written as DNA, the CDR3 is TGTGCCAGCAGTTTGGGACCGGATTTCTACGAGCAGTACGTC.

This rearrangement joins TRBV3-1 to TRBJ1-3, with TRBD1 matching over 7 bases. CDR1 LGHDT and CDR2 YNNKEL come from the germline V gene (reference sequence). Trimming took 7 bases from V and 0 from J; bases not matched to a gene: 21. This CDR3 has 20 amino acids. The chain's CDR3 is CASISLGAGGRFLSGNTIYF. In nucleotides, the CDR3 is TGTGCCAGCATCTCCCTCGGCGCAGGGGGAAGGTTCCTCTCTGGAAACACCATATATTTT.

The CDR3 region is CASSQDLGTGGYGYTF. For the CDR3, the DNA is TGCGCCAGCAGCCAAGATTTGGGGACAGGGGGCTATGGCTACACCTTC. The chain uses TRBV4-3 and TRBJ1-2; TRBD1 matches at 11 bases. CDR1 is LGHNA, CDR2 YSLEER, per germline. The junction had 4 bases not matched to a gene; V was cut back by 0 bases and J by 4 bases. This CDR3 spans 16 amino acids.

This chain links TRBV3-1 with TRBJ1-1; 7 nucleotides match TRBD1. The junction had 6 bases not matched to a gene; V was cut back by 2 bases and J by 3 bases. CDR1 is LGHDT, CDR2 YNNKEL, per germline (reference sequence). This CDR3 is 15 amino acids long. CDR3 region: CASSQLSRGYTEAFF. Written as DNA, the CDR3 is TGTGCCAGCAGCCAACTTAGCAGGGGGTACACTGAAGCTTTCTTT.

In this sample, this clonotype turned up a few times. This rearrangement joins TRBV27 to TRBJ1-3, with D unresolved. Deletions cut 0 bases from V and 0 bases from J, with 3 bases between. The germline CDR1 and CDR2 sequences are MNHEY and SMNVEV (reference sequence). This CDR3 has 14 amino acids. CDR3 sequence reads: CASSLSISGNTIYF. In DNA, the CDR3 is TGTGCCAGCAGTTTATCAATCTCTGGAAACACCATATATTTT.

The chain combines TRBV14 with TRBJ1-4, with a weak D call TRBD1 (5 bases). Between the trimmed V and J ends, which lost 1 base and 8 bases, there was a span of 17 bases. Germline V gene sequence: CDR1 SGHDN, CDR2 FVKESK. This CDR3 has 16 residues. For the CDR3, the DNA is TGTGCCAGCAGCCAAGCTCGGACCCACCGGGGGGAAAAACTGTTTTTT. It yields the protein CASSQARTHRGEKLFF.

This rearrangement joins TRBV7-9 to TRBJ1-1; D unresolved. V lost 0 bases, J lost 5 bases, and 7 bases lay in between. This CDR3 has 13 residues. Germline V lookup: CDR1 SEHNR, CDR2 FQNEAQ (reference sequence). The CDR3 DNA reads as TGTGCCAGCAGCTTAGCGCTCTTGACTGAAGCTTTCTTT. It translates to CASSLALLTEAFF.

The gene calls are TRBV7-8 and TRBJ1-6; D is undetermined. The CDR3 contains 12 residues. The V gene lost 8 bases and the J gene lost 15 bases, with 17 bases spanning the gap. Germline lookup yields CDR1 SGHVS and CDR2 FQNEAQ. The CDR3 loop reads CASFGDDWVLHF. The CDR3, as DNA: TGTGCCAGCTTTGGTGATGATTGGGTCCTCCACTTT.

The table lists this clonotype with a few counts. The gene calls are TRBV29-1 and TRBJ1-2; D gene ambiguous. This CDR3 spans 12 amino acids. Germline-derived CDR1 and CDR2 are SQVTM and ANQGSEA. The ends were cut back, 7 bases at V and 4 bases at J, with 13 bases in the middle. The CDR3 DNA reads TGCAGCGCTGGGCGGGATTCCTATGGCTACACCTTC. Translation: CSAGRDSYGYTF.

V is TRBV5-6 and J is TRBJ2-4; D call uncertain. The CDR3 loop spans 13 amino acids. The ends were cut back, 1 base at V and 7 bases at J, with 9 bases in the middle. From germline, CDR1 is SGHDT and CDR2 YYEEEE. Here the CDR3 DNA reads TGTGCCAGCAGCTTGACCCTGGGGAACATTCAGTACTTC. This sequence encodes CASSLTLGNIQYF.

The rearrangement joins TRBV7-8 to TRBJ1-4, with D unclear. V dropped 6 bases and J dropped 8 bases, with 13 bases sitting between them. The CDR3 contains 13 residues. Germline CDR1 is SGHVS and CDR2 is FQNEAQ. The CDR3 coding sequence is TGTGCCAGCAGACGAGCCGCCAGGGAAAAACTGTTTTTT. Its protein product is CASRRAAREKLFF. Full variable domain (rest looked up from reference TRBV7-8 and TRBJ1-4): GAGVSQSPRYKVAKRGQDVALRCDPISGHVSLFWYQQALGQGPEFLTYFQNEAQLDKSGLPSDRFFAERPEGSVSTLKIQRTQQEDSAVYLCASRRAAREKLFFGSGTQLSVL.

In this sample, this clonotype turned up a few times. V gene TRBV29-1 combines with J gene TRBJ1-2, with D possibly TRBD1 on 5 matching bases. CDR1 SQVTM and CDR2 ANQGSEA come from the germline V gene. This CDR3 is built from 13 residues. V gave up 7 bases and J gave up 1 base, with 13 bases separating them. DNA of the CDR3: TGCAGCGCCGAGGACAAGGGTAACTATGGCTACACCTTC. Translation: CSAEDKGNYGYTF.